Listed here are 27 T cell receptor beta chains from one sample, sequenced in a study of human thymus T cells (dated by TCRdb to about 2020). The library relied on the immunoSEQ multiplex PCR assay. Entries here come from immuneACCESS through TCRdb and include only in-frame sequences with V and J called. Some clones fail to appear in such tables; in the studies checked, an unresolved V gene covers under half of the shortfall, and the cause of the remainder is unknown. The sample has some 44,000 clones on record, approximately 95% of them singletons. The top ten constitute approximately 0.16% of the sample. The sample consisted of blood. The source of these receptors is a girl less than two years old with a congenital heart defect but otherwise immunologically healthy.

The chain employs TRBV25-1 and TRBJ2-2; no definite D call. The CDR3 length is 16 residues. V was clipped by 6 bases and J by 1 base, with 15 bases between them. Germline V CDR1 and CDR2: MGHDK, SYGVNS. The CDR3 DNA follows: TGTGCCAGCAGCCTCGGACGCACTGAGAACACCGGGGAGCTGTTTTTT. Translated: CASSLGRTENTGELFF.

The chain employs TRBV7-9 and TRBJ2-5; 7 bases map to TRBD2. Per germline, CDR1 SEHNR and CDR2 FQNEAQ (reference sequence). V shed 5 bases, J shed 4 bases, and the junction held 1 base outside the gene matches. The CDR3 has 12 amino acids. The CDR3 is CASSGRAETQYF. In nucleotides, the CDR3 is TGTGCCAGCAGCGGGAGGGCAGAGACCCAGTACTTC. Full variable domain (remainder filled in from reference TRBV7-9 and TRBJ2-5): DTGVSQNPRHKITKRGQNVTFRCDPISEHNRLYWYRQTLGQGPEFLTYFQNEAQLEKSRLLSDRFSAERPKGSFSTLEIQRTEQGDSAMYLCASSGRAETQYFGPGTRLLVL.

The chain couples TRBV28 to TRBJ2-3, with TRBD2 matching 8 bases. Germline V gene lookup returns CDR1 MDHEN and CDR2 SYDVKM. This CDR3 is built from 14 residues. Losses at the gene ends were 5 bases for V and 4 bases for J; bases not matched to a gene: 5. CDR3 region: CASSPAGEADTQYF. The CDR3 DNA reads TGTGCCAGCAGTCCAGCGGGAGAGGCAGATACGCAGTATTTT.

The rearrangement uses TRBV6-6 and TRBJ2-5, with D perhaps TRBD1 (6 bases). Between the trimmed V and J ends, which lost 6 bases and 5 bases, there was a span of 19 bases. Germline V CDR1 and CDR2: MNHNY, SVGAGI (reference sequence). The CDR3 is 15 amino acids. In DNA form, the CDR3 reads TGTGCCAGCAGACACCGAACAGGGTCACGGGAGACCCAGTACTTC. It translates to CASRHRTGSRETQYF.

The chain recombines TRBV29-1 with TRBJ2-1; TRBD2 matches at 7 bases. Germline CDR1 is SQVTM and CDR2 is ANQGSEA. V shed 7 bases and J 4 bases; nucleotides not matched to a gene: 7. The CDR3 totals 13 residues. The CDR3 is CSAQGLGYNEQFF. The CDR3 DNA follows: TGCAGCGCCCAAGGACTAGGGTACAATGAGCAGTTCTTC.

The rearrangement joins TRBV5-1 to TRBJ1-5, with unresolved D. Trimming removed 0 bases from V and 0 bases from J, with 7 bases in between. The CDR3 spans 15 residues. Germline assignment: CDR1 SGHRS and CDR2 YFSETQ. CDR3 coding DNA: TGCGCCAGCAGCTTGGATGGGGATAGCAATCAGCCCCAGCATTTT. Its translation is CASSLDGDSNQPQHF.

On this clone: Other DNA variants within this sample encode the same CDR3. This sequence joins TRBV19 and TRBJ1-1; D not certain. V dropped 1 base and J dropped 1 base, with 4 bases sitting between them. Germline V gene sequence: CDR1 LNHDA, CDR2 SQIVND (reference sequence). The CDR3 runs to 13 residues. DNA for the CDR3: TGTGCCAGTAGTATAGGTGGGAACACTGAAGCTTTCTTT. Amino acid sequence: CASSIGGNTEAFF.

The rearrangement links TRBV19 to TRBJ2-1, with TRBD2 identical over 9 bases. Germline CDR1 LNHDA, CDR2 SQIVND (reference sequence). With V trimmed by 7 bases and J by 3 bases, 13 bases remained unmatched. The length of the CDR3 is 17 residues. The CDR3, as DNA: TGTGCCAGTATCTCCACAGGGCGGGAGGGCCGCTACAATGAGCAGTTCTTC. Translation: CASISTGREGRYNEQFF.

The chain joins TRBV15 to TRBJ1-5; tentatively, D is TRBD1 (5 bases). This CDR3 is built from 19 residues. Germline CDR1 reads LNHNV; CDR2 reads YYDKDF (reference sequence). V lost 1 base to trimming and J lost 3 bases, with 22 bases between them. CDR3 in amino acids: CATSRGFLYSPGANQPQHF. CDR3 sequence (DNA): TGTGCCACCAGCAGAGGCTTTTTGTATAGCCCCGGGGCCAATCAGCCCCAGCATTTT.

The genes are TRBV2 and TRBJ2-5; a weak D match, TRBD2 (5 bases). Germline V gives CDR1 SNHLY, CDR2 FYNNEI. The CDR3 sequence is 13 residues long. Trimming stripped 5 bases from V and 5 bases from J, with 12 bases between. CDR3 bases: TGTGCCAGCAGTAAAGACCCGGGGGAGACCCAGTACTTC. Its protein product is CASSKDPGETQYF.

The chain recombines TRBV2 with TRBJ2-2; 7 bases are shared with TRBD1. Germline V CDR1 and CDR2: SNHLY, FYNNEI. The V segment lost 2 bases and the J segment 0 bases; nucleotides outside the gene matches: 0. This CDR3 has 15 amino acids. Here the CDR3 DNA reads TGTGCCAGCAGTGAACAGGGGGCGAACACCGGGGAGCTGTTTTTT. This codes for CASSEQGANTGELFF.

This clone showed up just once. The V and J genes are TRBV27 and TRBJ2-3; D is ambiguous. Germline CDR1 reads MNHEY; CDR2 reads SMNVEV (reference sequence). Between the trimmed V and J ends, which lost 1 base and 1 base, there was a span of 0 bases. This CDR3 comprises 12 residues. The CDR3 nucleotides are TGTGCCAGCAGTTTATGCACAGATACGCAGTATTTT. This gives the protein CASSLCTDTQYF.

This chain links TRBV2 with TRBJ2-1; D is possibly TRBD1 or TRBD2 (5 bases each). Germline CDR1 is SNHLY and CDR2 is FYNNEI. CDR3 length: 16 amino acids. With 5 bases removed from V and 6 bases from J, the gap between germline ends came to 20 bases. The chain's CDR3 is CASSKPRDEPINEQFF. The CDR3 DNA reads TGTGCCAGCAGTAAGCCCCGGGACGAGCCTATCAATGAGCAGTTCTTC.

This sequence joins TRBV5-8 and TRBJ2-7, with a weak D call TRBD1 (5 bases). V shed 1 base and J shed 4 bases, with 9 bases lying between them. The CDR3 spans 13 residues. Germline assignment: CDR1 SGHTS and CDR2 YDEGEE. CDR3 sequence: CASSLYKGYEQYF. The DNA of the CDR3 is TGTGCCAGCAGCTTGTATAAGGGGTACGAGCAGTACTTC. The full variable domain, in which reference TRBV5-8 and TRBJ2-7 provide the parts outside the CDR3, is EAGVTQSPTHLIKTRGQQATLRCSPISGHTSVYWYQQALGLGLQFLLWYDEGEERNRGNFPPRFSGRQFPNYSSELNVNALELEDSALYLCASSLYKGYEQYFGPGTRLTVT.

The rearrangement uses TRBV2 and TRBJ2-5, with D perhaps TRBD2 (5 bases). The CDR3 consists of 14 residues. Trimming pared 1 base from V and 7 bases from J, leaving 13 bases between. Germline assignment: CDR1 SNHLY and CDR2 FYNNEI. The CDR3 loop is CASSEGASPRTQYF. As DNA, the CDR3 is TGTGCCAGCAGTGAAGGGGCTAGCCCGAGGACCCAGTACTTC. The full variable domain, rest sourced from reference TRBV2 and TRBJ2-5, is EPEVTQTPSHQVTQMGQEVILRCVPISNHLYFYWYRQILGQKVEFLVSFYNNEISEKSEIFDDQFSVERPDGSNFTLKIRSTKLEDSAMYFCASSEGASPRTQYFGPGTRLLVL.

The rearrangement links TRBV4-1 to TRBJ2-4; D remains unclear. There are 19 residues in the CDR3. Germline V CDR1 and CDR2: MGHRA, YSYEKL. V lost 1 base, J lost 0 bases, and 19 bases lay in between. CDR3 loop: CASSQGASSVVIAKNIQYF. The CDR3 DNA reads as TGCGCCAGCAGCCAAGGGGCATCGTCGGTGGTGATAGCCAAAAACATTCAGTACTTC.

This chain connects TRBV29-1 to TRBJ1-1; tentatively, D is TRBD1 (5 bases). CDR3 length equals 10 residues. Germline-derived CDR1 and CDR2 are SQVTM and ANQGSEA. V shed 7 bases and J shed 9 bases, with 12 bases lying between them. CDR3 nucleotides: TGCAGCGGAGAACGGGGGAAAGCTTTCTTT. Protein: CSGERGKAFF.

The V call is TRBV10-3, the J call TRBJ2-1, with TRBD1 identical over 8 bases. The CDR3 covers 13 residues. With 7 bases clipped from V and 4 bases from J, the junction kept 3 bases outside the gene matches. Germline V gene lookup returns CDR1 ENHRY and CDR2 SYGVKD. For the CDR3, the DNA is TGTGCCATCACCGGGACAGGATACAATGAGCAGTTCTTC. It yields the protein CAITGTGYNEQFF.

In DNA, the CDR3 is TGTGCCAGCAGCCCCAGGGACAGGGGGCTCAGCTCCTACGAGCAGTACTTC. Translated: CASSPRDRGLSSYEQYF. J is TRBJ2-7 and V is TRBV5-4; 12 bases are a match to TRBD1. The CDR3 covers 17 residues. The germline CDR1 and CDR2 sequences are SGHNT and YYREEE (reference sequence). V shed 4 bases, J shed 0 bases, and the junction held 8 bases outside the gene matches.

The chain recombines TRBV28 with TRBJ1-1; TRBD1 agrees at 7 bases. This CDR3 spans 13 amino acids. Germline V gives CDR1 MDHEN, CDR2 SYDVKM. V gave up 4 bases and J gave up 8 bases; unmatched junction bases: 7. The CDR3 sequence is CASSSPDRAEAFF. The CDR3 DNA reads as TGTGCCAGCAGTTCTCCCGACAGGGCCGAAGCTTTCTTT.

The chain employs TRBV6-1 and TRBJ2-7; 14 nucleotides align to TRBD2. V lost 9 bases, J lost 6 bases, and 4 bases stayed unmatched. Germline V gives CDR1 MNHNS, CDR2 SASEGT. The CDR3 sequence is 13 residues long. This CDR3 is CASRTSGRTEQYF. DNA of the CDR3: TGTGCCAGTCGGACTAGCGGGAGGACCGAGCAGTACTTC.

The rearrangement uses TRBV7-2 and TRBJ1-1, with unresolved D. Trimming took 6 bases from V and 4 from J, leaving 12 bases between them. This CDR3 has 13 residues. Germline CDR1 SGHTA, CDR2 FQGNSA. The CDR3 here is CASSPPGRTEAFF. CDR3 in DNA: TGTGCCAGCAGTCCTCCGGGCCGCACTGAAGCTTTCTTT.

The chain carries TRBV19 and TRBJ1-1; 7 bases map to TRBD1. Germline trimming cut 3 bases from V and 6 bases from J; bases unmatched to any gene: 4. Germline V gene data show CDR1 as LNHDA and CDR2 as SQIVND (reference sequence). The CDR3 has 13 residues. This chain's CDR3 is CASSIRTGPEAFF. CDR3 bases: TGTGCCAGTAGTATTCGGACAGGACCTGAAGCTTTCTTT. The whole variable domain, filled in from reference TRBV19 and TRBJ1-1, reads DGGITQSPKYLFRKEGQNVTLSCEQNLNHDAMYWYRQDPGQGLRLIYYSQIVNDFQKGDIAEGYSVSREKKESFPLTVTSAQKNPTAFYLCASSIRTGPEAFFGQGTRLTVV.

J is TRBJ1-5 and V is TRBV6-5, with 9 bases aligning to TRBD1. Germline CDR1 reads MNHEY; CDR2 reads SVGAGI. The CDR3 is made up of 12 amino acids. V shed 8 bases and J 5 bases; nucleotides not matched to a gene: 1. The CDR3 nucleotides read TGTGCCAGCGGACAGGGGCATCAGCCCCAGCATTTT. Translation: CASGQGHQPQHF.

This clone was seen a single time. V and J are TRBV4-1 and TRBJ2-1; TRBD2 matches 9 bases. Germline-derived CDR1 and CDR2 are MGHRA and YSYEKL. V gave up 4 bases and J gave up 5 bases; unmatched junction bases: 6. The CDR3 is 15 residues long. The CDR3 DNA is TGCGCCAGCAGCCTAACGGGACTAGCACACAATGAGCAGTTCTTC. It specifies CASSLTGLAHNEQFF.

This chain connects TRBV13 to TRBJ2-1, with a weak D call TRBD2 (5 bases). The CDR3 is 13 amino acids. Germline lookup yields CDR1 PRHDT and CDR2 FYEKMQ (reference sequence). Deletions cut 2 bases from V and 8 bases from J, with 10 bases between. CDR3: CASSLWLGDEQFF. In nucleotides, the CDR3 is TGTGCCAGCAGCTTATGGTTGGGAGATGAGCAGTTCTTC.

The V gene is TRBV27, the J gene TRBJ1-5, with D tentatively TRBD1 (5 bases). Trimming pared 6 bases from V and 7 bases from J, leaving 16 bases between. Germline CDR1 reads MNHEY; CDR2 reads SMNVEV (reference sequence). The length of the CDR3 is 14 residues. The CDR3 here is CASSQIGWDQPQHF. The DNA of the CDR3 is TGTGCCAGCAGCCAAATAGGGTGGGACCAGCCCCAGCATTTT.